This T cell receptor (beta chain) was sequenced during a study of blood T cell repertoires in COVID-19. Whole-study context: Material from acute and convalescent COVID-19 was sourced from the United States, Italy and Spain. The cDNA or gDNA used as material had been derived from T cells, B-cell-depleted T cells, or PBMCs.

Trimming removed 3 bases at V and 3 bases at J, with 8 bases between. The CDR3 covers 13 residues. Per the germline V gene, CDR1 is MGHDK and CDR2 is SYGVNS. Authors' processing steps: Amplification with reference gene primers provided the estimates of nucleated cell counts. TCRdb's table, derived via immunoSEQ multiplex PCR, lists solely in-frame clones and lacks some. V and J calls and clone size are those listed in that table; D and trimming were worked out from the DNA. The profile covers roughly 220,000 clones, with 84% appearing a single time and approximately 1.3% taken by the ten largest. The clonotype comes from a woman between 40 and 50 years old who had recovered from COVID-19. Material for sequencing was peripheral blood. This chain links TRBV25-1 with TRBJ2-5, with D possibly TRBD2 on 6 matching bases. CDR3 protein: CASSDGGEETQYF. CDR3 nucleotides: TGTGCCAGCAGTGATGGAGGGGAAGAGACCCAGTACTTC. The entire variable domain, with the rest obtained from reference TRBV25-1 and TRBJ2-5, is as follows: EADIYQTPRYLVIGTGKKITLECSQTMGHDKMYWYQQDPGMELHLIHYSYGVNSTEKGDLSSESTVSRIRTEHFPLTLESARPSHTSQYLCASSDGGEETQYFGPGTRLLVL.